What follows are 21 T cell receptor beta chains derived from one specimen sequenced in a study of human T cells and chemical hapten exposure. TCRdb used MiXCR to reprocess the RACE reads, holding one entry per CDR3 protein. The sample has over 300,000 distinct CDR3 sequences, roughly 5.3% seen once; the top ten hold 2% to 3%. Noted time point: pre-sensitization, week 0. Specified treatment: therapeutic diphenylcyclopropenone sensitization with weekly scalp DPC. The sequences come from whole blood, collected in connection with sensitization to the hapten diphenylcyclopropenone (DPC). Receptor source: a woman in her fifties or sixties with alopecia areata. Some clones in this sample may be carry-over from other donors' samples.

This clonotype was detected many times. The chain couples TRBV25-1 to TRBJ2-7; 9 bases line up with TRBD1. CDR1 is MGHDK, CDR2 SYGVNS, per germline. The CDR3 covers 17 residues. V lost 2 bases and J lost 1; bases outside the gene matches: 9. The CDR3 reads CASSEPLGQGRSYEQYF. The CDR3, as DNA: TGTGCCAGCAGTGAACCTCTCGGACAGGGGCGGTCCTACGAGCAGTACTTC.

V usage is TRBV6-1 and J usage is TRBJ1-4; 9 bases match TRBD1. The germline CDR1 and CDR2 sequences are MNHNS and SASEGT. V shed 6 bases and J 0 bases; nucleotides not matched to a gene: 5. There are 16 residues in the CDR3. CDR3 amino acids: CASSPDRGSTNEKLFF. The CDR3, as DNA: TGTGCCAGCAGCCCGGACAGGGGTTCAACTAATGAAAAACTGTTTTTT.

At least ten counts were recorded for this clonotype. The CDR3 nucleotides read TGTGCCACAAGTCGGGGGAGGGCGAATGAGCAGTTCTTC. Protein sequence: CATSRGRANEQFF. This chain links TRBV6-2 or TRBV6-3 with TRBJ2-1; the match to TRBD2 covers 7 bases. CDR3 length: 13 amino acids. Germline CDR1 MNHEY, CDR2 SVGEGT. Germline trimming cut 10 bases from V and 7 bases from J; bases unmatched to any gene: 10.

This clonotype was seen more than once but under ten times. The chain links TRBV7-2 to TRBJ2-3, with unresolved D. The germline CDR1 and CDR2 sequences are SGHTA and FQGNSA. The CDR3 contains 13 residues. V shed 5 bases and J shed 6 bases, with 12 bases lying between them. The DNA of the CDR3 is TGTGCCAGCAGCCGTGGCCCCGGGGATACGCAGTATTTT. Encoded protein: CASSRGPGDTQYF.

This clonotype was detected a few times. The chain joins TRBV6-2 or TRBV6-3 to TRBJ1-1; 8 bases are shared with TRBD1. After removal of 5 bases from V and 11 bases from J, the junction contained 10 bases not matched to a gene. CDR3 size: 13 residues. The germline V gene has CDR1 MNHEY and CDR2 SVGEGT. The CDR3 region is CASSLTGGNKAFF. CDR3 sequence (DNA): TGTGCCAGCAGTCTCACAGGGGGGAATAAGGCTTTCTTT.

This clonotype was observed a handful of times. The chain uses TRBV7-2 and TRBJ1-3; unclear D gene. The V and J ends lost 5 bases and 2 bases respectively, with 7 bases between them. Germline values: CDR1 SGHTA, CDR2 FQGNSA. This CDR3 is built from 13 residues. The CDR3 coding sequence is TGTGCCAGCAGCCCCGTGACTGGAAACACCATATATTTT. Translated: CASSPVTGNTIYF.

This clonotype was seen at least ten times. The chain couples TRBV5-1 to TRBJ1-1; TRBD1 agrees at 7 bases. The CDR3 runs to 15 residues. Germline lookup yields CDR1 SGHRS and CDR2 YFSETQ. Trimming cost V 4 bases and J 4 bases; bases outside gene matches: 10. The CDR3 nucleotides read TGCGCCAGCAGCGAACATTACAGGGGAGGCACTGAAGCTTTCTTT. It yields the protein CASSEHYRGGTEAFF.

This clonotype was observed a handful of times. The chain carries TRBV20-1 and TRBJ1-6; TRBD1 matches 9 bases. J gave up 10 bases and V 3 bases, and 10 bases lay outside the gene matches. Germline CDR1 reads DFQATT; CDR2 reads SNEGSKA (reference sequence). The CDR3 spans 15 residues. The CDR3 DNA follows: TGCAGTGCTAGCCGGGACAGGGTCGGTATCTCACCCCTCCACTTT. Amino acids: CSASRDRVGISPLHF.

This chain connects TRBV19 to TRBJ1-2; 10 bases are a match to TRBD1. Germline V gene lookup returns CDR1 LNHDA and CDR2 SQIVND (reference sequence). This CDR3 is built from 15 residues. The trim removed 3 bases at V and 2 bases at J, leaving 3 bases unmatched. The CDR3 nucleotides are TGTGCCAGTAGTATCGGGACAGGGGACAACTATGGCTACACCTTC. Its protein product is CASSIGTGDNYGYTF.

The rearrangement uses TRBV29-1 and TRBJ1-1; the D gene is possibly TRBD1 (5 bases). This CDR3 is 12 amino acids long. V was pared by 6 bases and J by 3 bases, with 11 bases between. Per the germline V gene, CDR1 is SQVTM and CDR2 is ANQGSEA. CDR3 DNA sequence: TGCAGCGTCCTCGACAGATACACTGAAGCTTTCTTT. This gives the protein CSVLDRYTEAFF.

This clonotype occurred many times. This chain connects TRBV5-1 to TRBJ2-6; D is uncertain. CDR1 is SGHRS, CDR2 YFSETQ, per germline. This CDR3 contains 14 residues. Trimming left V 3 bases short and J 0 bases short, with 4 bases between. The CDR3 DNA follows: TGCGCCAGCAGCTCTGGCTCTGGGGCCAACGTCCTGACTTTC. This encodes CASSSGSGANVLTF.

At least ten counts were recorded for this clonotype. The V call is TRBV2, the J call TRBJ1-4; 9 bases align to TRBD1. V shed 2 bases and J 7 bases; nucleotides not matched to a gene: 8. The CDR3 covers 16 residues. Germline CDR1 SNHLY, CDR2 FYNNEI. The CDR3: CASSEIGTGFGEKLFF. The CDR3 coding sequence is TGTGCCAGCAGTGAAATAGGGACAGGGTTCGGTGAAAAACTGTTTTTT.

The chain couples TRBV9 to TRBJ2-7; possibly TRBD2 for D (6 bases). The CDR3 loop spans 14 amino acids. Germline CDR1 reads SGDLS; CDR2 reads YYNGEE. With 4 bases removed from V and 0 bases from J, the gap between germline ends came to 11 bases. Here the CDR3 reads CASSKGGLSYEQYF. For the CDR3, the DNA is TGTGCCAGCAGCAAGGGAGGCCTCTCCTACGAGCAGTACTTC.

The chain recombines TRBV6-6 with TRBJ1-5; D call uncertain. Trimming shortened V by 2 bases and J by 6 bases, and 17 bases separated the two germline ends. Germline assignment: CDR1 MNHNY and CDR2 SVGAGI (reference sequence). CDR3 size: 16 residues. In DNA form, the CDR3 reads TGTGCCAGCAGTTACCTCCCCCTCATAGGAGGTCAGCCCCAGCATTTT. Its protein is CASSYLPLIGGQPQHF.

The V call is TRBV2, the J call TRBJ1-5, with 8 bases matching TRBD1. Germline V gene data show CDR1 as SNHLY and CDR2 as FYNNEI. This CDR3 spans 14 amino acids. V was pared by 4 bases and J by 7 bases, with 6 bases of the junction left unmatched. This chain's CDR3 is CASSAQGEIQPQHF. CDR3 nucleotides: TGTGCCAGCAGTGCACAGGGGGAGATCCAGCCCCAGCATTTT.

In its sample, this clonotype was seen a few times. The V gene is TRBV11-2, the J gene TRBJ1-1, with 9 bases lining up with TRBD1. Looked up from germline, CDR1 is SGHAT and CDR2 is FQNNGV. There are 16 residues in the CDR3. Trimming removed 3 bases from V and 1 base from J; junction bases left unmatched: 6. The CDR3 DNA follows: TGTGCCAGCAGCTTGGGACAGGGAAGGACGAACACTGAAGCTTTCTTT. This encodes CASSLGQGRTNTEAFF.

This clonotype was recorded a few times. V and J are TRBV2 and TRBJ2-2; D is unclear. The germline V gene encodes CDR1 SNHLY and CDR2 FYNNEI. V lost 7 bases and J 4 bases, leaving 13 bases between the germline ends. The CDR3 length is 14 residues. The CDR3 sequence is CASTDAYCTGELFF. The CDR3 region has the DNA TGTGCCAGCACCGACGCCTATTGCACCGGGGAGCTGTTTTTT.

This clonotype was seen more than once but under ten times. The chain couples TRBV25-1 to TRBJ1-4; no definite D call. The ends were cut back, 1 base at V and 3 bases at J, with 9 bases in the middle. CDR1 and CDR2 from the germline V gene are MGHDK and SYGVNS. The CDR3 spans 15 residues. CDR3 in amino acids: CASSESREANEKLFF. In nucleotides, the CDR3 is TGTGCCAGCAGTGAATCCCGGGAGGCTAATGAAAAACTGTTTTTT.

In its sample, this clonotype was seen a few times. This sequence joins TRBV18 and TRBJ2-5; no definite D call. CDR3 length: 15 amino acids. V dropped 1 base and J dropped 2 bases, with 11 bases sitting between them. CDR1 is KGHSH, CDR2 LQKENI, per germline. Here the CDR3 reads CASSPQLPVQETQYF. The CDR3 coding sequence is TGTGCCAGCTCACCACAATTGCCAGTACAAGAGACCCAGTACTTC.

This clonotype was found many times. The chain uses TRBV4-3 and TRBJ2-5; D not certain. Trimming cost V 0 bases and J 5 bases, with 13 bases left between them. The length of the CDR3 is 15 residues. The germline V gene encodes CDR1 LGHNA and CDR2 YSLEER. CDR3 protein: CASSQDHIGRETQYF. In DNA, the CDR3 is TGCGCCAGCAGCCAAGATCATATAGGCCGTGAGACCCAGTACTTC.

The CDR3 protein is CASSVGGVNQPQHF. The CDR3 DNA follows: TGTGCCAGCAGCGTAGGAGGGGTCAATCAGCCCCAGCATTTT. This chain connects TRBV9 to TRBJ1-5, with D possibly TRBD1 on 5 matching bases. The CDR3 is 14 residues long. Germline V gene lookup returns CDR1 SGDLS and CDR2 YYNGEE. V dropped 0 bases and J dropped 3 bases, with 7 bases sitting between them.